This T cell receptor (beta chain) is from a study of cytomegalovirus exposure and HLA in healthy donors. Germline V gives CDR1 SGHRS, CDR2 YFSETQ. V was shortened by 4 bases and J by 5 bases, with 15 bases between the two germline ends. The CDR3 covers 14 residues. Vbeta (60) and Jbeta (13) primers were used in the PCR. TCRdb's table, derived via immunoSEQ multiplex PCR, lists solely in-frame clones and lacks some. The sample includes about 110,000 clones, 73% of them seen just once. The clonotype was recovered from a man aged 25 to 45 in good health and CMV-seronegative. The specimen sequenced was PBMCs. This chain uses TRBV5-1 with TRBJ1-2; D is ambiguous. In DNA form, the CDR3 reads TGCGCCAGCAGCCCGGAGTGGGTAGAATATGGCTACACCTTC. This gives the protein CASSPEWVEYGYTF.